This is a list of T cell receptor beta chains from one sample in a study of T cell responses to AZD1222 COVID-19 vaccine. Produced via immunoSEQ multiplex PCR; TCRdb's table is partial and in-frame only. The sample comprises 150,000 to 200,000 clones, around nine tenths of which are singletons, and around 2% rests with the top ten. The specimen was peripheral blood, collected 28 days after the second AZD1222 dose. Receptors were obtained from an adult who received the AZD1222 COVID-19 vaccine. Each CDR3 is given with its conserved first and last residue. Fields, in order: J gene, V gene, clone size, D gene, CDR3 DNA, CDR3 protein. The D gene is left open where the match is weak. Size tells how often a clone was seen (once, few, many) or the class of an expanded clone, and some rows leave it out.

J gene: TRBJ1-5; V gene: TRBV28; clone size: NA; D gene: NA; CDR3 DNA: TGTGCCAGCAGTTCTGCAGGGGCGCAATCGCCCCAGCATTTT; CDR3 protein: CASSSAGAQSPQHF
J gene: TRBJ1-5; V gene: TRBV19; clone size: NA; D gene: NA; CDR3 DNA: TGTGCCACCAGTGCGGGAAGCAATCAGCCCCAGCATTTT; CDR3 protein: CATSAGSNQPQHF
J gene: TRBJ1-1; V gene: TRBV20-1; clone size: NA; D gene: NA; CDR3 DNA: TGCAGTGCTTTACAGGGCCGTGGGGCTTTCTTT; CDR3 protein: CSALQGRGAFF
J gene: TRBJ1-5; V gene: TRBV4-1; clone size: NA; D gene: NA; CDR3 DNA: TGCGCCAGCAGCCAAACCAGCCTGAGTCGGAGCGAGCCCCAGCATTTT; CDR3 protein: CASSQTSLSRSEPQHF
J gene: TRBJ1-1; V gene: TRBV7-2; clone size: few; D gene: NA; CDR3 DNA: TGTGCCAGCAGCCCTCAATACTCCTCGAACACTGAAGCTTTCTTT; CDR3 protein: CASSPQYSSNTEAFF
J gene: TRBJ1-2; V gene: TRBV3-1/TRBV3-2; clone size: NA; D gene: TRBD1; CDR3 DNA: TGTGCCAGCAGCCTTGGACAGGGAAGTTATGGCTACACCTTC; CDR3 protein: CASSLGQGSYGYTF
J gene: TRBJ2-4; V gene: TRBV2; clone size: NA; D gene: TRBD1; CDR3 DNA: TGTGCCAGCAGCCCAAGACAGGGGGCCGGGGAAAACATTCAGTACTTC; CDR3 protein: CASSPRQGAGENIQYF
J gene: TRBJ2-3; V gene: TRBV7-2; clone size: NA; D gene: NA; CDR3 DNA: TGTGCCAGCAGGTTGGGGCAGCTAGATACGCAGTATTTT; CDR3 protein: CASRLGQLDTQYF
J gene: TRBJ1-5; V gene: TRBV11-3; clone size: NA; D gene: NA; CDR3 DNA: TGTGCCAGCAGCGGACGTGAAGGCAGGGGTCCCCCCCAGCATTTT; CDR3 protein: CASSGREGRGPPQHF
J gene: TRBJ2-5; V gene: TRBV5-6; clone size: NA; D gene: NA; CDR3 DNA: TGTGCCAGCAGCTTGGGTGCGTCACTGGGTAGTTTTCGGACCCAGTACTTC; CDR3 protein: CASSLGASLGSFRTQYF
J gene: TRBJ2-5; V gene: TRBV6-2/TRBV6-3; clone size: NA; D gene: TRBD2; CDR3 DNA: TGTGCCAGCAGTTACTCTGGCGGGGGGGCCTGGGAGACCCAGTACTTC; CDR3 protein: CASSYSGGGAWETQYF
J gene: TRBJ2-5; V gene: TRBV29-1; clone size: NA; D gene: TRBD1; CDR3 DNA: TGCAGCTGTGGGCCCAGGGGGCCCCAAGAGACCCAGTACTTC; CDR3 protein: CSCGPRGPQETQYF
J gene: TRBJ1-1; V gene: TRBV30; clone size: NA; D gene: NA; CDR3 DNA: TGTGCCTGGAGTCATAGAGGAGGTGGCACTGAAGCTTTCTTT; CDR3 protein: CAWSHRGGGTEAFF
J gene: TRBJ2-2; V gene: TRBV24-1; clone size: NA; D gene: TRBD2; CDR3 DNA: TGTGCCACCAGTGGTCGGGAGGCGGGGACCGGGGAGCTGTTTTTT; CDR3 protein: CATSGREAGTGELFF
J gene: TRBJ2-3; V gene: TRBV2; clone size: NA; D gene: TRBD2; CDR3 DNA: TGTGCCAGCAGTGAAGGTCTAGCGGGAGGTAGCACAGATACGCAGTATTTT; CDR3 protein: CASSEGLAGGSTDTQYF
J gene: TRBJ2-1; V gene: TRBV19; clone size: once; D gene: TRBD2; CDR3 DNA: TGTGCCAGTAGTATAATAACCCGCGGGGGGACTTACAATGAGCAGTTCTTC; CDR3 protein: CASSIITRGGTYNEQFF
J gene: TRBJ1-2; V gene: TRBV11-1; clone size: NA; D gene: NA; CDR3 DNA: TGTGCCAGCAGCCCCCGACAATATGGCTACACCTTC; CDR3 protein: CASSPRQYGYTF
J gene: TRBJ2-1; V gene: TRBV11-3; clone size: NA; D gene: NA; CDR3 DNA: TGTGCCAGCAGCTTAGGGGAAGCGGGTTACAATGAGCAGTTCTTC; CDR3 protein: CASSLGEAGYNEQFF
J gene: TRBJ1-5; V gene: TRBV28; clone size: NA; D gene: TRBD1; CDR3 DNA: TGTGCCAGCAGGGAGCCGCGGACAGGGGGCGCGGGCAATCAGCCCCAGCATTTT; CDR3 protein: CASREPRTGGAGNQPQHF
J gene: TRBJ2-1; V gene: TRBV5-4; clone size: NA; D gene: TRBD2; CDR3 DNA: TGTGCCAGCAGCTTGATACAGCGGGAGTTAAATGAGCAGTTCTTC; CDR3 protein: CASSLIQRELNEQFF
J gene: TRBJ1-1; V gene: TRBV6-5; clone size: NA; D gene: TRBD1; CDR3 DNA: TGTGCCAGCAGTCACAGGGGGAACACTGAAGCTTTCTTT; CDR3 protein: CASSHRGNTEAFF
J gene: TRBJ1-5; V gene: TRBV7-9; clone size: NA; D gene: TRBD1; CDR3 DNA: TGTGCCAGCAGCCGGACAGGGGGGTCTACTTATAGCAATCAGCCCCAGCATTTT; CDR3 protein: CASSRTGGSTYSNQPQHF
J gene: TRBJ2-1; V gene: TRBV11-2; clone size: NA; D gene: NA; CDR3 DNA: TGTGCCAGCAGCTTTGACGCGGAGAACTACAATGAGCAGTTCTTC; CDR3 protein: CASSFDAENYNEQFF
J gene: TRBJ1-3; V gene: TRBV19; clone size: NA; D gene: TRBD1; CDR3 DNA: TGTGCCAGTAGTCCCGGGACAGATGGAAACACCATATATTTT; CDR3 protein: CASSPGTDGNTIYF
J gene: TRBJ2-7; V gene: TRBV5-4; clone size: NA; D gene: NA; CDR3 DNA: TGTGCCAGCAGCCGGGTTTTTGGACCAGGAGCCTACGAGCAGTACTTC; CDR3 protein: CASSRVFGPGAYEQYF
J gene: TRBJ2-5; V gene: TRBV18; clone size: NA; D gene: TRBD1; CDR3 DNA: TGTGCCAGCTCACACGGGACAGGGTTATGGGAGACCCAGTACTTC; CDR3 protein: CASSHGTGLWETQYF
J gene: TRBJ2-7; V gene: TRBV4-2; clone size: NA; D gene: NA; CDR3 DNA: TGTGCCAGCAGCAGGGGTGTTAGCGACGAGCAGTACTTC; CDR3 protein: CASSRGVSDEQYF
J gene: TRBJ1-2; V gene: TRBV12-3/TRBV12-4; clone size: once; D gene: NA; CDR3 DNA: TGTGCCAGCAGTTTAGTTTCCCTATATGGCTACACCTTC; CDR3 protein: CASSLVSLYGYTF
J gene: TRBJ1-4; V gene: TRBV6-1; clone size: NA; D gene: NA; CDR3 DNA: TGTGCCAGCAGTGAAGCGCATGGGGGAGGAATTGAAAAACTGTTTTTT; CDR3 protein: CASSEAHGGGIEKLFF
J gene: TRBJ1-5; V gene: TRBV28; clone size: NA; D gene: NA; CDR3 DNA: TGTGCCAGCGGGGCAGCAGATCAGCCCCAGCATTTT; CDR3 protein: CASGAADQPQHF
J gene: TRBJ1-4; V gene: TRBV25-1; clone size: NA; D gene: NA; CDR3 DNA: TGTGCCAGCAGTGAAGGGGGGGGGACTTTCGAAAAACTGTTTTTT; CDR3 protein: CASSEGGGTFEKLFF
J gene: TRBJ2-1; V gene: TRBV11-2; clone size: NA; D gene: NA; CDR3 DNA: TGTGCCAGCAGCCCCCGCCGTCCTAGCGAAAATTACAATGAGCAGTTCTTC; CDR3 protein: CASSPRRPSENYNEQFF
J gene: TRBJ1-1; V gene: TRBV2; clone size: once; D gene: TRBD1; CDR3 DNA: TGTGCCAGCAGCTTTAGGGACAGAATTACTGAAGCTTTCTTT; CDR3 protein: CASSFRDRITEAFF